A single sample is the source of the 6 T cell receptor beta chains below, sequenced in a study of cytomegalovirus exposure and HLA in healthy donors. It was with 60 Vbeta and 13 Jbeta primers that the PCR ran. Only in-frame clones appear in the TCRdb table, and some are missing; sequencing was by immunoSEQ multiplex PCR. The table has approximately 59,000 clones, 55% to 75% seen once. Input material: PBMCs. The receptors derive from a man aged 35 to 55 in good health and CMV-seropositive.

V usage is TRBV7-8 and J usage is TRBJ2-1; 7 bases line up with TRBD2. Germline assignment: CDR1 SGHVS and CDR2 FQNEAQ. This CDR3 is 15 amino acids long. The J segment lost 5 bases and the V segment lost 2 bases, leaving 6 bases of the junction unmatched. The CDR3: CASSLTAGPNNEQFF. In DNA, the CDR3 is TGTGCCAGCAGCTTAACAGCGGGACCCAACAATGAGCAGTTCTTC.

The chain joins TRBV5-1 to TRBJ2-4, with D possibly TRBD2 on 5 matching bases. CDR3 length equals 15 residues. Trimming pared 4 bases from V and 0 bases from J, leaving 11 bases between. The germline V gene encodes CDR1 SGHRS and CDR2 YFSETQ. In nucleotides, the CDR3 is TGCGCCAGCAGCACCGGGAACCTAGCCAAAAACATTCAGTACTTC. It is translated as CASSTGNLAKNIQYF.

This sequence joins TRBV2 and TRBJ2-7, with a possible D match to TRBD1 (8 bases). Per germline, CDR1 SNHLY and CDR2 FYNNEI. The CDR3 runs 14 residues. Trimming stripped 6 bases from V and 2 bases from J, with 14 bases between. The CDR3 DNA follows: TGTGCCAGCAGCGTAACAGGGGGGGCCTACGAGCAGTACTTC. As protein: CASSVTGGAYEQYF.

This clone was observed a single time. This chain uses TRBV27 with TRBJ1-6, with TRBD1 as a possible D gene (5 bases). The CDR3 contains 12 residues. Trimming stripped 6 bases from V and 12 bases from J, with 12 bases between. From germline, CDR1 is MNHEY and CDR2 SMNVEV (reference sequence). The CDR3 coding sequence is TGTGCCAGCAGCCAGGGATCTCTACCCCTCCACTTT. This gives the protein CASSQGSLPLHF.

The chain links TRBV30 to TRBJ1-2; 8 bases fit TRBD1. The CDR3 loop spans 13 amino acids. Germline V gives CDR1 GTSNPN, CDR2 SVGIG (reference sequence). V lost 6 bases to trimming and J lost 4 bases; unmatched junction nucleotides: 7. The CDR3 sequence: CACPRGPGYGYTF. CDR3 sequence (DNA): TGTGCCTGCCCCAGGGGGCCGGGCTATGGCTACACCTTC.

The chain combines TRBV7-9 with TRBJ1-1; D remains ambiguous. This CDR3 is built from 16 residues. Germline V lookup: CDR1 SEHNR, CDR2 FQNEAQ (reference sequence). The germline V and J ends were trimmed by 5 bases and 0 bases, with 16 bases remaining between them. CDR3 bases: TGTGCCAGCAGCCACCCTCTTGGGCAATTGAACACTGAAGCTTTCTTT. Its protein product is CASSHPLGQLNTEAFF.